The 3 T cell receptor beta chains listed next were all sequenced from one sample in a study of blood T cell repertoires in COVID-19. Profiling relied on immunoSEQ multiplex PCR, and the TCRdb table lists in-frame clones only, not all of them. The sample lists 200,000 to 250,000 clones; 70% to 90% were seen once. The specimen was peripheral blood. These receptors all stem from a man aged 30 to 45 who had recovered from COVID-19.

V and J are TRBV6-4 and TRBJ1-5; no clear D. The CDR3 covers 12 residues. V was pared by 5 bases and J by 4 bases, with 6 bases between. Per the germline V gene, CDR1 is MRHNA and CDR2 is SNTAGT. CDR3: CASSLYNQPQHF. CDR3 in DNA: TGTGCCAGCAGTTTATATAATCAGCCCCAGCATTTT.

V gene TRBV27 combines with J gene TRBJ2-7; 7 nucleotides agree with TRBD1. V trimming: 2 bases; J trimming: 4 bases; junction bases outside the gene matches: 17. CDR1 MNHEY and CDR2 SMNVEV come from the germline V gene (reference sequence). This CDR3 is built from 18 residues. CDR3 sequence (DNA): TGTGCCAGCAGTTTAAGGCCCGCTCTGACAGGGCAAGGATACGAGCAGTACTTC. It encodes CASSLRPALTGQGYEQYF.

The J gene is TRBJ2-7, the V gene TRBV5-1, with a tentative D call TRBD2 (6 bases). Germline V gene lookup returns CDR1 SGHRS and CDR2 YFSETQ. CDR3 size: 15 residues. V lost 4 bases to trimming and J lost 3 bases, with 17 bases between them. CDR3 in amino acids: CASSAGGTDHYEQYF. The CDR3 DNA follows: TGCGCCAGCAGCGCTGGAGGGACGGACCACTACGAGCAGTACTTC.